This T cell receptor (beta chain) was identified in a study of blood T cells in healthy people across ages. This CDR3 contains 13 residues. Germline V gives CDR1 DFQATT, CDR2 SNEGSKA (reference sequence). Trimming removed 5 bases from V and 5 bases from J; junction bases left unmatched: 3. Then a second PCR, running about 6 to 12 cycles, was carried out with a sample-barcoded 5' primer and a J-beta primer mix. TCRdb re-called the 5' RACE reads through MiXCR, storing one row per CDR3 protein. The top ten clones hold roughly 10% of a sample with more than 900,000 distinct CDR3 sequences, around 29% of them seen once. Findings and caveats of the study: Older age coincided with a roughly linear decline in TCR beta diversity per million T cells. Any conclusive comparison of naive versus antigen-experienced cells was prevented by using unsorted PBMCs.

This clonotype showed up just a few times. Its antigen is not identified. This same sample was also taken into another study, of T cells of mothers and their children. That paper states: Reads recorded for TCR beta CDR3 numbered over 9.5 million per mother and about 3 million per child. Thymic selection molds TCR recombination output in a comparable way in related and unrelated pairs.

The TCR comes from a woman aged 40 to 49 in good health. This sequence joins TRBV20-1 and TRBJ2-1; 10 bases align to TRBD1. The sequencing sample was made of blood. The CDR3 sequence is CSAAGTGDNEQFF. CDR3 in DNA: TGCAGTGCTGCCGGGACAGGGGACAATGAGCAGTTCTTC.